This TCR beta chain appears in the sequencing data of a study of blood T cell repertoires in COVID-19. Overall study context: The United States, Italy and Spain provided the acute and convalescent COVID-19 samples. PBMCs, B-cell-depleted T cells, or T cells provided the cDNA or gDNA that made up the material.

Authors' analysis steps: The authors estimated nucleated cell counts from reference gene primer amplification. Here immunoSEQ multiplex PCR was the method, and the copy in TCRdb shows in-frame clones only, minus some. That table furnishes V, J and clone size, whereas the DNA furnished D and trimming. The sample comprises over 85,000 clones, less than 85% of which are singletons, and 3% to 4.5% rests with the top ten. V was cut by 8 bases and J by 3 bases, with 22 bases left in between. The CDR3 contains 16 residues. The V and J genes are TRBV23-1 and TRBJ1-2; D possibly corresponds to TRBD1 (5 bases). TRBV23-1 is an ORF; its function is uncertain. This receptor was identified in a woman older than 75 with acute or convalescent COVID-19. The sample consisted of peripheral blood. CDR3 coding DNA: TGCGCCAGCTTCTCCAAGGGGATGACTGGATACTATGGCTACACCTTC. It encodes CASFSKGMTGYYGYTF.